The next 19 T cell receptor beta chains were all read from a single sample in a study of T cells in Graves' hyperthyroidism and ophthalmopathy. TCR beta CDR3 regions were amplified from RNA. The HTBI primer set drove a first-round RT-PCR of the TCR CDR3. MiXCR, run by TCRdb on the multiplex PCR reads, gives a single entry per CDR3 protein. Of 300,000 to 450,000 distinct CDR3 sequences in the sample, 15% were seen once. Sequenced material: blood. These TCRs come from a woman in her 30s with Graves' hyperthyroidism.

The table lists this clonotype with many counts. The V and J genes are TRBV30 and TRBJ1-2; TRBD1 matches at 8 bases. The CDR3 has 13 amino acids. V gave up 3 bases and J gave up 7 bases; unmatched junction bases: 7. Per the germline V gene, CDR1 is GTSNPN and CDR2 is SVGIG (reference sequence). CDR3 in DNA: TGTGCCTGGAGCGGCGGACAGGGAGTTGGCTACACCTTC. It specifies CAWSGGQGVGYTF.

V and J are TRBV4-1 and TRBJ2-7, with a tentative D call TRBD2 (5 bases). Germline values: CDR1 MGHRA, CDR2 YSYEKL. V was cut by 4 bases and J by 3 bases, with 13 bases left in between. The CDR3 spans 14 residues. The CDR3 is CASSRVSADYEQYF. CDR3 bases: TGCGCCAGCAGCCGGGTTAGCGCTGACTACGAGCAGTACTTC.

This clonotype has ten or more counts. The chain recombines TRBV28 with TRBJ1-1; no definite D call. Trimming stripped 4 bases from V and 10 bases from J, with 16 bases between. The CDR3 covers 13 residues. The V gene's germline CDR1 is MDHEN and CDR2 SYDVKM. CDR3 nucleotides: TGTGCCAGCAGTTCCCCTCTGGCTTCCGGAGCTTTCTTT. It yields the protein CASSSPLASGAFF.

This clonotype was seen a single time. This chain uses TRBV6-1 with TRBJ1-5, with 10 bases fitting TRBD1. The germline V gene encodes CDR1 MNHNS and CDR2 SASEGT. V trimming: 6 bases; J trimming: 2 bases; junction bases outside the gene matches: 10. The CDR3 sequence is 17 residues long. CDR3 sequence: CASSRDRGGDGNQPQHF. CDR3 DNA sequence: TGTGCCAGCAGCAGGGACAGGGGCGGGGATGGCAATCAGCCCCAGCATTTT.

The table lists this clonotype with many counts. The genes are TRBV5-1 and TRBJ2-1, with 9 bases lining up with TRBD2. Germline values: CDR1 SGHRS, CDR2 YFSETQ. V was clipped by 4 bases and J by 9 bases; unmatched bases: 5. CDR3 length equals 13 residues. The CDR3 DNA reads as TGCGCCAGCAGCCCGGGACTAGCTACTGAGCAGTTCTTC. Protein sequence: CASSPGLATEQFF. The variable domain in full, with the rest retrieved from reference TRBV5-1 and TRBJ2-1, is KAGVTQTPRYLIKTRGQQVTLSCSPISGHRSVSWYQQTPGQGLQFLFEYFSETQRNKGNFPGRFSGRQFSNSRSEMNVSTLELGDSALYLCASSPGLATEQFFGPGTRLTVL.

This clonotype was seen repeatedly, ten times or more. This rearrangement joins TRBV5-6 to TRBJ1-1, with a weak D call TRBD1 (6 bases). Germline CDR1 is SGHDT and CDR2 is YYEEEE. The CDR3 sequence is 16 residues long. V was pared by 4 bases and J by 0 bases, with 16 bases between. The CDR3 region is CASSILHRAMNTEAFF. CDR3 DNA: TGTGCCAGCAGCATACTGCACAGGGCCATGAACACTGAAGCTTTCTTT.

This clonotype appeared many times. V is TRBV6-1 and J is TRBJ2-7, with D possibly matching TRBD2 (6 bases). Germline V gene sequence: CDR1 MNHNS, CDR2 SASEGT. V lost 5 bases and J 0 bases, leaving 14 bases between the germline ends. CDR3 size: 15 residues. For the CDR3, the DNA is TGTGCCAGCAGTCGACTAGAGAGGCACTCCTACGAGCAGTACTTC. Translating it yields CASSRLERHSYEQYF.

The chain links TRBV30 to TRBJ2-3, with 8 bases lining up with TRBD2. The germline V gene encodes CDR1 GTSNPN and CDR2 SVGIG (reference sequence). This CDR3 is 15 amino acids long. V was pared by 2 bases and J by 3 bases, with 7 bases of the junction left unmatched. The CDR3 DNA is TGTGCCTGGAGTATCCTAGCGGGCCGGACAGATACGCAGTATTTT. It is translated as CAWSILAGRTDTQYF. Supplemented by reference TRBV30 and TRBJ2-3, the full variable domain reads SQTIHQWPATLVQPVGSPLSLECTVEGTSNPNLYWYRQAAGRGLQLLFYSVGIGQISSEVPQNLSASRPQDRQFILSSKKLLLSDSGFYLCAWSILAGRTDTQYFGPGTRLTVL.

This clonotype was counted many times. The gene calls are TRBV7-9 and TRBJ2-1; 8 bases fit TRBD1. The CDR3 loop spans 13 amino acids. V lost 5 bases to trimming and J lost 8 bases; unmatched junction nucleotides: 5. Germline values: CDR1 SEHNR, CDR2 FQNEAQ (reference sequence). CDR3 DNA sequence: TGTGCCAGCAGCCTTGGACAGGGCGATGAGCAGTTCTTC. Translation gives CASSLGQGDEQFF.

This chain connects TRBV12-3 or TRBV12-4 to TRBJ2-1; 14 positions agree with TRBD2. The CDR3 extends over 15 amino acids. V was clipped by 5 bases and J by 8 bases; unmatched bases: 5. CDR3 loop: CASSPPGLAGDEQFF. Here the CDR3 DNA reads TGTGCCAGCAGTCCCCCGGGACTAGCGGGAGATGAGCAGTTCTTC.

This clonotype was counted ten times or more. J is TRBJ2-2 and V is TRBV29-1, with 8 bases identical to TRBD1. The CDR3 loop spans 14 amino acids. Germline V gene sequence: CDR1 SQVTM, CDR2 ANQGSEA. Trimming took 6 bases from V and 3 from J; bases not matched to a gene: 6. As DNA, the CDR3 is TGCAGCGTCGACAGGGGAGTGGACACCGGGGAGCTGTTTTTT. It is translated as CSVDRGVDTGELFF.

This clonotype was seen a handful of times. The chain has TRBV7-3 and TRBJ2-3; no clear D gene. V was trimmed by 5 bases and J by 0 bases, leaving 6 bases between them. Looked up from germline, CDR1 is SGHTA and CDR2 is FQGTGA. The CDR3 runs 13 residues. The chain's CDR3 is CASSKLSTDTQYF. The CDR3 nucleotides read TGTGCCAGCAGCAAACTTAGCACAGATACGCAGTATTTT. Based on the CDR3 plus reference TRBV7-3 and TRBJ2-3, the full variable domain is GAGVSQTPSNKVTEKGKYVELRCDPISGHTALYWYRQSLGQGPEFLIYFQGTGAADDSGLPNDRFFAVRPEGSVSTLKIQRTERGDSAVYLCASSKLSTDTQYFGPGTRLTVL.

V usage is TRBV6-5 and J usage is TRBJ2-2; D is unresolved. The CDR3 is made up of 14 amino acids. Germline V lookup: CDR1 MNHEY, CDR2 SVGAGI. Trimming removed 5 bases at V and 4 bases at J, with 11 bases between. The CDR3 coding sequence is TGTGCCAGCAGTCCCCCCCCGGGCACCGGGGAGCTGTTTTTT. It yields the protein CASSPPPGTGELFF.

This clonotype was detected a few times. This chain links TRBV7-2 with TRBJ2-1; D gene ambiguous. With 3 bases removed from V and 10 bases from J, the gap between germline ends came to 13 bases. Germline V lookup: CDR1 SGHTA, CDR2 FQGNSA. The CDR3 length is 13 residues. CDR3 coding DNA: TGTGCCAGCAGCTTTTCGGGCAGTCAAGAGCAGTTCTTC. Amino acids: CASSFSGSQEQFF.

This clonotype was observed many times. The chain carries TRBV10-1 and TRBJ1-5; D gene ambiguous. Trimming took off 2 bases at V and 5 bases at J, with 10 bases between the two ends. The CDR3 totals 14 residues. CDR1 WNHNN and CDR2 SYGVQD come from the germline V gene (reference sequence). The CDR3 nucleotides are TGCGCCAGCAGTGAGAGGTCGCGGGATCAGCCCCAGCATTTT. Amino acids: CASSERSRDQPQHF.

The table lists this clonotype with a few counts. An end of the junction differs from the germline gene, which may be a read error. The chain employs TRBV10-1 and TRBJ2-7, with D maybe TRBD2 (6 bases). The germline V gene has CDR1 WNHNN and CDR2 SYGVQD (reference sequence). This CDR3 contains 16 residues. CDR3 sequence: CATSEFRGLARYEQYF. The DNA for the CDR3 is TGCGCCACCAGTGAGTTTCGGGGACTTGCTCGCTACGAGCAGTACTTC.

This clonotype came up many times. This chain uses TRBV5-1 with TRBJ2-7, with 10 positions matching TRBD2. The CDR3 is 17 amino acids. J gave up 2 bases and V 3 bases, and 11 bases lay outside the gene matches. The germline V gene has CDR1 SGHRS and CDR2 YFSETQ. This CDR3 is CASSSRILAGRTYEQYF. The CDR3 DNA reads TGCGCCAGCAGCTCCCGCATACTAGCGGGAAGGACCTACGAGCAGTACTTC. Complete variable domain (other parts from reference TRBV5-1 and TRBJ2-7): KAGVTQTPRYLIKTRGQQVTLSCSPISGHRSVSWYQQTPGQGLQFLFEYFSETQRNKGNFPGRFSGRQFSNSRSEMNVSTLELGDSALYLCASSSRILAGRTYEQYFGPGTRLTVT.

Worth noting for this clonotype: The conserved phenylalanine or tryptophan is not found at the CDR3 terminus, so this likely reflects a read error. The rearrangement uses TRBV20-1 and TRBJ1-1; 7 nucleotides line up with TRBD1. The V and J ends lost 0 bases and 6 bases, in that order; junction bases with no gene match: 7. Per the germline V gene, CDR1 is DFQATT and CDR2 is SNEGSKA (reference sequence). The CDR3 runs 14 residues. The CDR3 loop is CSARETNRGPEAFL. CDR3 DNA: TGCAGTGCTAGAGAGACCAACAGGGGCCCTGAAGCTTTCCTT.

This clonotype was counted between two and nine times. CDR3 nucleotide sequence: TGCAGTGCAGAGGCGCGGGTCTCCTACAATGAGCAGTTCTTC. This encodes CSAEARVSYNEQFF. The chain employs TRBV20-1 and TRBJ2-1; TRBD2 might be the D (5 bases). The V and J ends lost 6 bases and 0 bases respectively, with 12 bases between them. The CDR3 loop spans 14 amino acids. Germline V CDR1 and CDR2: DFQATT, SNEGSKA (reference sequence).